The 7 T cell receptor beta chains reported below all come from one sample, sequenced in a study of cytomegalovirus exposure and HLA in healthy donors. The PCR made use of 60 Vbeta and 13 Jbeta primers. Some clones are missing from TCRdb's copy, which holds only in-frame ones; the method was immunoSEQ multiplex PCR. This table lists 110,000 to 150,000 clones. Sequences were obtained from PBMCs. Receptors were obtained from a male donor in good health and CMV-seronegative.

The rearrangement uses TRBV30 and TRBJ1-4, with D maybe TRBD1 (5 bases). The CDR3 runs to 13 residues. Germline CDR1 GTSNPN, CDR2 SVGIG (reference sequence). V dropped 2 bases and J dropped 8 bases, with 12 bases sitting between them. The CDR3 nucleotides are TGTGCCTGGAGTTATAGGGGAGGAGAAAAACTGTTTTTT. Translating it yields CAWSYRGGEKLFF.

This CDR3 is CASSRTVTEAFF. The CDR3 bases are TGTGCCAGCAGCCGGACAGTCACTGAAGCTTTCTTT. The rearrangement uses TRBV4-2 and TRBJ1-1; perhaps TRBD1 as D (6 bases). This CDR3 region has 12 residues. The germline gives CDR1 LGHNA, CDR2 YNFKEQ. V lost 4 bases and J lost 4, with 7 bases in between.

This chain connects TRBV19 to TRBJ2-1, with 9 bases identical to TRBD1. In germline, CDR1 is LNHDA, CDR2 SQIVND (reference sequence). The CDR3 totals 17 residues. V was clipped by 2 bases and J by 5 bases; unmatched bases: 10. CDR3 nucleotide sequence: TGTGCCAGTAGTATACCGGGGACAGGGAACCCCCACAATGAGCAGTTCTTC. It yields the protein CASSIPGTGNPHNEQFF.

CDR3 sequence (DNA): TGCGCCAGCGAGAAACTAGCGGACACCGGGGAGCTGTTTTTT. This encodes CASEKLADTGELFF. The chain uses TRBV5-1 and TRBJ2-2, with 8 bases that match TRBD2. J was trimmed by 3 bases and V by 7 bases; bases with no gene match: 5. The CDR3 covers 14 residues. CDR1 and CDR2 from the germline V gene are SGHRS and YFSETQ.

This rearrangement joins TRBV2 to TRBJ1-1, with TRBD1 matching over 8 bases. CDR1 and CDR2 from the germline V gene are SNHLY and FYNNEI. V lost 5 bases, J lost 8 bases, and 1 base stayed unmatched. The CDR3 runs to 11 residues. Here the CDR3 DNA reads TGTGCCAGCAGTCCAGGGGGCGAAGCTTTCTTT. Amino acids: CASSPGGEAFF.

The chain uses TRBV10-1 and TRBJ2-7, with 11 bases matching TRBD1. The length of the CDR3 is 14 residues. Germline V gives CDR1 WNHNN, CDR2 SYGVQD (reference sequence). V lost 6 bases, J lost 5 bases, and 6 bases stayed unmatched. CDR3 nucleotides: TGCGCCAGCAGGCCGGGACAGGGGGTCCACGAGCAGTACTTC. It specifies CASRPGQGVHEQYF.

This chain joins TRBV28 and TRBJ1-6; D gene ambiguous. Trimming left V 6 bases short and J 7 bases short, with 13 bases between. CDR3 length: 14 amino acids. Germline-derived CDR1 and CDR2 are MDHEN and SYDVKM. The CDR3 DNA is TGTGCCAGCAGACCGACAAGAGTAAATTCACCCCTCCACTTT. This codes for CASRPTRVNSPLHF.